The rows below give T cell receptor beta chains drawn from one sample of a study of neurological immune-mediated disorders. TCRdb recomputed calls from the 5' RACE reads with MiXCR, one row per CDR3 protein. The sample has tens of thousands of distinct CDR3 sequences, 13% seen once. Sequenced input: PBMCs. These receptors were collected from a woman aged 60-75 years with HTLV-1-associated myelopathy (HAM/TSP). Each CDR3 is given with its conserved first and last residue. D genes are given only for firm matches. Each size is once, few or many counts, or a class when the clone is expanded.

DNA	CDR3	V	J	D	size
TGTGCCAGCTCATTCGGGGGCAGGGACACTGAAGCTTTCTTT	CASSFGGRDTEAFF	TRBV18	TRBJ1-1	-	many
TGCAGTGCACGGACAGTCCCCGGGGAGCTGTTTTTT	CSARTVPGELFF	TRBV20-1	TRBJ2-2	-	medium-sized
TGCAGCGTCCTTGGTCCGGGAGGGGGGGAGCTGTTTTTT	CSVLGPGGGELFF	TRBV29-1	TRBJ2-2	TRBD2	many
TGCGCCAGCAGCTTGGGGGGGGGCAAGTCCTACGAGCAGTACTTC	CASSLGGGKSYEQYF	TRBV5-1	TRBJ2-7	-	many
TGTGCCAGCAGCTCGAGAGCGGGGAAGCAGGAGAATGAGCAGTTCTTC	CASSSRAGKQENEQFF	TRBV7-2	TRBJ2-1	TRBD2	medium-sized
TGTGCCAGCAGCTTAGCCCTTGGCGCGGGGGCTTTTGGCTACACCTTC	CASSLALGAGAFGYTF	TRBV7-9	TRBJ1-2	-	many
TGTGCCAGCAGTTGGACAGCGGGAGAGCAGTACTTC	CASSWTAGEQYF	TRBV6-1	TRBJ2-7	-	many
TGCGCCAGCAGCACAGGGACAGGGGGCACAGATACGCAGTATTTT	CASSTGTGGTDTQYF	TRBV5-1	TRBJ2-3	TRBD1	many
TGTGCCAGCAGCGCGACAGGGAACGGTGGAAACACCATATATTTT	CASSATGNGGNTIYF	TRBV9	TRBJ1-3	TRBD1	many
TGCAGTGCTAGAGATGGTAGGACTATTTCGAGTGAGCAGTTCTTC	CSARDGRTISSEQFF	TRBV20-1	TRBJ2-1	-	many